This TCR beta chain originates from a study of beta chain features in type 1 diabetes. Findings of the study overall: PCR could preferentially amplify shorter templates, alike in patients and controls.

Of note for this clone: The antigen is unknown.

The germline CDR1 and CDR2 sequences are MGHRA and YSYEKL. There are 15 residues in the CDR3. J gave up 4 bases and V 0 bases, and 3 bases lay outside the gene matches. Isolated RNA was reverse transcribed in full, so expressed TCRB transcripts were sequenced. There were some 3.6 million reads on average in the naive, central memory and regulatory T cell samples. Only in-frame clones appear in the TCRdb table, and some are missing; sequencing was by immunoSEQ multiplex PCR. Here the sample spans about 150,000 clones, more than 9.5% being singletons. The sequence was obtained from a young man in good health. J is TRBJ2-4 and V is TRBV4-1; 7 bases map to TRBD1. The sample consisted of central memory CD4+ T cells from blood. CDR3 protein: CASSQDTGQKNIQYF. CDR3 nucleotides: TGCGCCAGCAGCCAAGATACGGGACAGAAAAACATTCAGTACTTC.